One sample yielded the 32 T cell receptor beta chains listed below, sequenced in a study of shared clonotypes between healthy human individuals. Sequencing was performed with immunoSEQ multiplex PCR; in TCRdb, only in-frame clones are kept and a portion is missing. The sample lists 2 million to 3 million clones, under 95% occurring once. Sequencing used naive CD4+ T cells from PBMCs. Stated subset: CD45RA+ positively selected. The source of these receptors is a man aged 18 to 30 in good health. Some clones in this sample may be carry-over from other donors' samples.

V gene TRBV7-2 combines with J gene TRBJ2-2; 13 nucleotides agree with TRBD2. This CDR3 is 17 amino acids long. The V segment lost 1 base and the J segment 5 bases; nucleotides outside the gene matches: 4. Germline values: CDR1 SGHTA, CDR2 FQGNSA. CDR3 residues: CASSLDGLAGVTGELFF. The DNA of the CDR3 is TGTGCCAGCAGCTTAGACGGACTAGCGGGAGTTACCGGGGAGCTGTTTTTT.

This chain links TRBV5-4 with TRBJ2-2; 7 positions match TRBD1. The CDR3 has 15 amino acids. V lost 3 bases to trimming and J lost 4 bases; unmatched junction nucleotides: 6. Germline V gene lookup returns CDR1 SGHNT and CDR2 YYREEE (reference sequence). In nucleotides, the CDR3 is TGTGCCAGCAGCTCGGGACAGCCCTTCACCGGGGAGCTGTTTTTT. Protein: CASSSGQPFTGELFF.

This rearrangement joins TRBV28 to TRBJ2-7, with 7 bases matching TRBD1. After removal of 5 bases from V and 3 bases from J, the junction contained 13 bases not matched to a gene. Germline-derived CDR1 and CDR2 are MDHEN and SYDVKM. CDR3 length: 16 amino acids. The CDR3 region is CASSLWDRQGYYEQYF. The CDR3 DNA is TGTGCCAGCAGTCTTTGGGACAGACAGGGATACTACGAGCAGTACTTC.

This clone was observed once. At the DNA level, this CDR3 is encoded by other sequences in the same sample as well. The chain's CDR3 is CASSLGTSGSYEQYF. The CDR3 DNA sequence: TGTGCCAGCAGCCTCGGGACTAGCGGCTCCTACGAGCAGTACTTC. V usage is TRBV7-3 and J usage is TRBJ2-7, with 11 positions matching TRBD2. Germline V lookup: CDR1 SGHTA, CDR2 FQGTGA. V trimming: 5 bases; J trimming: 0 bases; junction bases outside the gene matches: 3. There are 15 residues in the CDR3.

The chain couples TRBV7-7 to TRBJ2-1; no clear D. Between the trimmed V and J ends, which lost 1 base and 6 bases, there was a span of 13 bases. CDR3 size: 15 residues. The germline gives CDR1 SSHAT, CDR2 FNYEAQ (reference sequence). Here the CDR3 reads CASSLGPQNGNEQFF. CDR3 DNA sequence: TGTGCCAGCAGCTTAGGCCCACAGAACGGCAATGAGCAGTTCTTC. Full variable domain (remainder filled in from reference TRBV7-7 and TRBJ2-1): GAGVSQSPRYKVTKRGQDVTLRCDPISSHATLYWYQQALGQGPEFLTYFNYEAQPDKSGLPSDRFSAERPEGSISTLTIQRTEQRDSAMYRCASSLGPQNGNEQFFGPGTRLTVL.

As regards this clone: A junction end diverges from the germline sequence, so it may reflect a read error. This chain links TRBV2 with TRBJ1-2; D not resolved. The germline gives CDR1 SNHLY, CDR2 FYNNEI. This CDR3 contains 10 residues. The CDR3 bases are TGTGCCAGCAGTGTGGGCCACCCCGTTTTC. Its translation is CASSVGHPVF.

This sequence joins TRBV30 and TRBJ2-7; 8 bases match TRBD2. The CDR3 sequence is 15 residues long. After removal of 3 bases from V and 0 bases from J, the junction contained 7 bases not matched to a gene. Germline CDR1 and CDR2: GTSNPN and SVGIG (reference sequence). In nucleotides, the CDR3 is TGTGCCTGGAGCCTTAGCGGGGCCATCTCCTACGAGCAGTACTTC. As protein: CAWSLSGAISYEQYF.

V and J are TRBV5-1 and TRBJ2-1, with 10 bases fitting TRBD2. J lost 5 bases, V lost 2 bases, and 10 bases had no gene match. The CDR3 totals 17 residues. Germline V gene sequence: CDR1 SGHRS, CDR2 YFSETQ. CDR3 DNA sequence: TGCGCCAGCAGCTTAGGACTAGCGGTCAGGATAAACAATGAGCAGTTCTTC. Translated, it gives CASSLGLAVRINNEQFF.

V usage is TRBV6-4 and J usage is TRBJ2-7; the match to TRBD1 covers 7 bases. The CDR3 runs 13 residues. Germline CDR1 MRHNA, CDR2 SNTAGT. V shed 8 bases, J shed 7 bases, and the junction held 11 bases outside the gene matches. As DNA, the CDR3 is TGTGCCAGCGCCCCGGGACAGTTTCGAGAGCAGTACTTC. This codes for CASAPGQFREQYF.

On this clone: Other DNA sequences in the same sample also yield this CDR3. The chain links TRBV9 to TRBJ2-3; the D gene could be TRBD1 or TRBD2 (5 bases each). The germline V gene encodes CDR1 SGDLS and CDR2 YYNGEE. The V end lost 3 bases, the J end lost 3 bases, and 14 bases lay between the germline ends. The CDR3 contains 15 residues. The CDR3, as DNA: TGTGCCAGCAGCGCGACGGGACCTTCGACAGATACGCAGTATTTT. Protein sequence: CASSATGPSTDTQYF.

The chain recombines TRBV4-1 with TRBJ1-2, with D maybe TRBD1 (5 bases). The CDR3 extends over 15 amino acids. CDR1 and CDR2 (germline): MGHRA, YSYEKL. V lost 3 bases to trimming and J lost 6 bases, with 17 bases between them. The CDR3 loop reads CASSQTTGPLDGYTF. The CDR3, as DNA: TGCGCCAGCAGCCAGACGACGGGACCATTGGATGGCTACACCTTC.

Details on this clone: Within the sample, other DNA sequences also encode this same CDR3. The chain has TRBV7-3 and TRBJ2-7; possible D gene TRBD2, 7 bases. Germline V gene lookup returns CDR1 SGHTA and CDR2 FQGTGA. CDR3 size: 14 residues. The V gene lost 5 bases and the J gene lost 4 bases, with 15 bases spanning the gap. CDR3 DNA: TGTGCCAGCAGCCTGGGCGGGGGCTCATACGAGCAGTACTTC. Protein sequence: CASSLGGGSYEQYF.

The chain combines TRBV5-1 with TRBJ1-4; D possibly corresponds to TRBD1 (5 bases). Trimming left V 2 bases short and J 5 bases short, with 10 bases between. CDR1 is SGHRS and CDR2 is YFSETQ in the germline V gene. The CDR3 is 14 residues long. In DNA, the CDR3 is TGCGCCAGCAGCTTACAGGATCTAAATGAAAAACTGTTTTTT. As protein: CASSLQDLNEKLFF.

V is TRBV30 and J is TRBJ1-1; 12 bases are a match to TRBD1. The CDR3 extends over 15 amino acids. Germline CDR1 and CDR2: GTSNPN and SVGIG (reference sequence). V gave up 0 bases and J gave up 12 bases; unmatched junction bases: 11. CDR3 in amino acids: CAWSVTGTGGAGTFF. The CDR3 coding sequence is TGTGCCTGGAGTGTAACCGGGACAGGGGGCGCGGGGACTTTCTTT.

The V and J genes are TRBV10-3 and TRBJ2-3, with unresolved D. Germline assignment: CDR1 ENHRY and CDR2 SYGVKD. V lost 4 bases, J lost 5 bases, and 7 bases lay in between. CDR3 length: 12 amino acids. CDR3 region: CAISGSEDTQYF. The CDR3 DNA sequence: TGTGCCATCAGTGGGTCGGAAGATACGCAGTATTTT.

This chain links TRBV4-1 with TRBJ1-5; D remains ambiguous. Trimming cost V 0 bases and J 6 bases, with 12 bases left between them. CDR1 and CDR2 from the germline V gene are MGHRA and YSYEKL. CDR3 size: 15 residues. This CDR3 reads CASSQDSAGGQPQHF. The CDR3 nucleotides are TGCGCCAGCAGCCAAGATTCTGCAGGAGGTCAGCCCCAGCATTTT.

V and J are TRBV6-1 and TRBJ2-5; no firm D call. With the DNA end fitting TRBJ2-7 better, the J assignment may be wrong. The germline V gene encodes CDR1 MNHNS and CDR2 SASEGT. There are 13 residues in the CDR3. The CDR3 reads CASFHNAFYEQYF. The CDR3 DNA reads TGTGCCAGCTTTCATAACGCATTCTACGAGCAGTACTTC.

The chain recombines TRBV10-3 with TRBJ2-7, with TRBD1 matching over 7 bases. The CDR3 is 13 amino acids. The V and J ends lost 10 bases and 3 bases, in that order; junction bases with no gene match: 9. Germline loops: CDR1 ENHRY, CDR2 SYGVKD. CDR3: CATQPGQNYEQYF. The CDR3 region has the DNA TGTGCCACTCAGCCGGGACAGAACTACGAGCAGTACTTC.

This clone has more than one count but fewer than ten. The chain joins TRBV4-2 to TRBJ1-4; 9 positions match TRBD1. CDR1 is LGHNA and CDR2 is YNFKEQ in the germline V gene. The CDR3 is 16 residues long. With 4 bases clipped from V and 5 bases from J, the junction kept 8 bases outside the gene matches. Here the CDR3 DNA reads TGTGCCAGCAGCCCAGCTTGGACAGGGGAAAATGAAAAACTGTTTTTT. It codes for CASSPAWTGENEKLFF.

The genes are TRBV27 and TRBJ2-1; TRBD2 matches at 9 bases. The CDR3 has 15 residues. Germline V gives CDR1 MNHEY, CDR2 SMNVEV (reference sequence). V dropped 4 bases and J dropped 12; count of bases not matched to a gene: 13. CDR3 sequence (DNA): TGTGCCAGCAGTTCTGGCGGGAGGGCGGCGATCGGGCAGTTCTTC. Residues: CASSSGGRAAIGQFF.

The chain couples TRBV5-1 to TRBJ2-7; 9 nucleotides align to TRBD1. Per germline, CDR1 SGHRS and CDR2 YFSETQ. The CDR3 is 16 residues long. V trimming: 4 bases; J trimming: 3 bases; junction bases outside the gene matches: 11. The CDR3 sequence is CASSPTPTGGIYEQYF. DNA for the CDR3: TGCGCCAGCAGCCCTACCCCGACAGGGGGTATCTACGAGCAGTACTTC.

The CDR3 region has the DNA TGTGCCAGCAGCGACAGGGCCGGGGAGCTGTTTTTT. Translating gives CASSDRAGELFF. The V gene is TRBV9, the J gene TRBJ2-2, with D possibly matching TRBD1 (6 bases). CDR3 length: 12 amino acids. The V end was cut by 3 bases, the J end by 6 bases, with 6 bases between. Per the germline V gene, CDR1 is SGDLS and CDR2 is YYNGEE.

CDR3 in amino acids: CASRSGSQETQYF. For the CDR3, the DNA is TGCGCCAGCAGATCCGGGAGCCAAGAGACCCAGTACTTC. V is TRBV5-1 and J is TRBJ2-5, with D possibly being TRBD2 (6 bases). The CDR3 covers 13 residues. Trimming left V 5 bases short and J 1 base short, with 9 bases between. Germline lookup yields CDR1 SGHRS and CDR2 YFSETQ.

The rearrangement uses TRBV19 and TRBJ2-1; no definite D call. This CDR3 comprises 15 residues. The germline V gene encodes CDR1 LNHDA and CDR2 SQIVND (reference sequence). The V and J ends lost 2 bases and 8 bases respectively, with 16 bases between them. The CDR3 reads CASSITPQLFYEQFF. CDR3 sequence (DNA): TGTGCCAGTAGTATAACGCCACAGCTTTTCTATGAGCAGTTCTTC. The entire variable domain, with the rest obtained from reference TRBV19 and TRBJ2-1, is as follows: DGGITQSPKYLFRKEGQNVTLSCEQNLNHDAMYWYRQDPGQGLRLIYYSQIVNDFQKGDIAEGYSVSREKKESFPLTVTSAQKNPTAFYLCASSITPQLFYEQFFGPGTRLTVL.

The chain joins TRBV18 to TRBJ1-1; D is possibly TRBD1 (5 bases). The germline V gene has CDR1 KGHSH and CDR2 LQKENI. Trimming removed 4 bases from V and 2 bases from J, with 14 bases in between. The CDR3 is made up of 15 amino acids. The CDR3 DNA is TGTGCCAGCTCACTCCAGGGTTGGGGAAACACTGAAGCTTTCTTT. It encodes CASSLQGWGNTEAFF.

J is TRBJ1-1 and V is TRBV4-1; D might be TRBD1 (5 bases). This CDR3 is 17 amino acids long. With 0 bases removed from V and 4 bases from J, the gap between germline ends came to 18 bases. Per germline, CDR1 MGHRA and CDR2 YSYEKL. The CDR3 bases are TGCGCCAGCAGCCAAGATTCCAGGGCGCCCTTTGGCACTGAAGCTTTCTTT. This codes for CASSQDSRAPFGTEAFF.

The CDR3 is CASSGGTSGSSTGELFF. CDR3 bases: TGTGCCAGCAGCGGGGGGACTAGCGGGTCTAGTACCGGGGAGCTGTTTTTT. This rearrangement joins TRBV9 to TRBJ2-2, with 12 bases fitting TRBD2. The CDR3 is 17 residues long. The V segment lost 3 bases and the J segment 5 bases; nucleotides outside the gene matches: 8. The germline CDR1 and CDR2 sequences are SGDLS and YYNGEE.

CDR3: CASRGPGGTETQYF. In DNA form, the CDR3 reads TGTGCCAGCAGGGGGCCAGGGGGGACAGAGACCCAGTACTTC. V usage is TRBV6-5 and J usage is TRBJ2-5; D may be TRBD1 (7 bases). The CDR3 runs 14 residues. Per germline, CDR1 MNHEY and CDR2 SVGAGI. V lost 6 bases and J lost 4, with 15 bases in between.

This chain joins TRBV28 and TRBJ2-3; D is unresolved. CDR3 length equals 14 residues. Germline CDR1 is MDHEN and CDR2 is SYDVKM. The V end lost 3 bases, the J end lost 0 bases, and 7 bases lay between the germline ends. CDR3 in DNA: TGTGCCAGCAGTTTCCCCCAAAGCACAGATACGCAGTATTTT. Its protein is CASSFPQSTDTQYF. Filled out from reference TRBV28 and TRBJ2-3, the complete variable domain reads DVKVTQSSRYLVKRTGEKVFLECVQDMDHENMFWYRQDPGLGLRLIYFSYDVKMKEKGDIPEGYSVSREKKERFSLILESASTNQTSMYLCASSFPQSTDTQYFGPGTRLTVL.

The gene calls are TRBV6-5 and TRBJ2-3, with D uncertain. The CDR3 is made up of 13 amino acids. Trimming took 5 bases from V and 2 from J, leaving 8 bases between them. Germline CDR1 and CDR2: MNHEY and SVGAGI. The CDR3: CASSRLVTDTQYF. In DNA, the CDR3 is TGTGCCAGCAGTCGACTGGTCACAGATACGCAGTATTTT.

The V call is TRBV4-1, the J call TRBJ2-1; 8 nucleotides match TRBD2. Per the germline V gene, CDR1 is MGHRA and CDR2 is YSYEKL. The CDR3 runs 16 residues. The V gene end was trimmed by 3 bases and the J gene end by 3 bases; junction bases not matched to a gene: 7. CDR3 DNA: TGCGCCAGCAGCCATTATAGCGGGGAGTTCTACAATGAGCAGTTCTTC. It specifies CASSHYSGEFYNEQFF.

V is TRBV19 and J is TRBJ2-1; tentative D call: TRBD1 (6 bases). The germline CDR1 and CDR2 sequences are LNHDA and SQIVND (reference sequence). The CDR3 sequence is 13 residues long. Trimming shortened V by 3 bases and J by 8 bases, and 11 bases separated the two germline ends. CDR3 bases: TGTGCCAGTAGTATCGGCAGGGGCGATGAGCAGTTCTTC. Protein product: CASSIGRGDEQFF.